Listed here are 32 T cell receptor beta chains from one sample, sequenced in a study of blood T cell repertoires in COVID-19. TCRdb's copy holds only in-frame clones and misses some; the assay was immunoSEQ multiplex PCR. Among around 200,000 clones listed, about 83% were seen once. The sequenced material came from peripheral blood. The receptors derive from a man in his forties or fifties with active or convalescent COVID-19.

V is TRBV20-1 and J is TRBJ1-5; tentative D call: TRBD1 (5 bases). Between the trimmed V and J ends, which lost 3 bases and 5 bases, there was a span of 17 bases. The CDR3 is made up of 15 amino acids. Per germline, CDR1 DFQATT and CDR2 SNEGSKA (reference sequence). The CDR3 spells CSASGGGGVDQPQHF. DNA of the CDR3: TGCAGTGCTAGTGGCGGGGGAGGGGTCGATCAGCCCCAGCATTTT.

The chain is built from TRBV6-5 and TRBJ2-7, with D possibly TRBD2 on 6 matching bases. This CDR3 contains 13 residues. From germline, CDR1 is MNHEY and CDR2 SVGAGI. The germline V and J ends were trimmed by 4 bases and 3 bases, with 10 bases remaining between them. The CDR3 DNA reads TGTGCCAGCAGTTCTGTGGGGGGCTACGAGCAGTACTTC. Encoded protein: CASSSVGGYEQYF.

The J gene is TRBJ2-3, the V gene TRBV6-5; D gene ambiguous. Germline values: CDR1 MNHEY, CDR2 SVGAGI. V dropped 10 bases and J dropped 4 bases, with 9 bases sitting between them. This CDR3 is 11 amino acids long. CDR3 DNA: TGTGCCACTCGTCTAGCAGATACGCAGTATTTT. This sequence encodes CATRLADTQYF.

The J gene is TRBJ1-1, the V gene TRBV2; D gene ambiguous. Trimming shortened V by 3 bases and J by 4 bases, and 9 bases separated the two germline ends. The CDR3 spans 13 residues. From germline, CDR1 is SNHLY and CDR2 FYNNEI. In DNA form, the CDR3 reads TGTGCCAGCAGTGATGGGCCGGTCACTGAAGCTTTCTTT. Translation: CASSDGPVTEAFF.

This clone came up once. This chain links TRBV6-5 with TRBJ2-1; the D gene is possibly TRBD1 (6 bases). V was pared by 10 bases and J by 5 bases, with 15 bases between. Germline V gene lookup returns CDR1 MNHEY and CDR2 SVGAGI. The CDR3 is 13 amino acids. CDR3 in amino acids: CATKGTSDNEQFF. The CDR3 bases are TGTGCCACCAAAGGGACATCCGACAATGAGCAGTTCTTC.

The CDR3 nucleotides are TGTGCCAGCAGCTTAGTTGGAGCGAGACTAGCGGGAGTGCAGGAGCAGTTCTTC. Protein product: CASSLVGARLAGVQEQFF. The V gene is TRBV5-4, the J gene TRBJ2-1, with 12 nucleotides matching TRBD2. CDR3 length equals 18 residues. Germline CDR1 and CDR2: SGHNT and YYREEE (reference sequence). Losses at the gene ends were 2 bases for V and 10 bases for J; bases not matched to a gene: 16. The full variable domain, with the rest looked up from reference TRBV5-4 and TRBJ2-1, is ETGVTQSPTHLIKTRGQQVTLRCSSQSGHNTVSWYQQALGQGPQFIFQYYREEENGRGNFPPRFSGLQFPNYSSELNVNALELDDSALYLCASSLVGARLAGVQEQFFGPGTRLTVL.

The rearrangement uses TRBV4-2 and TRBJ2-7; D is uncertain. The ends were cut back, 2 bases at V and 3 bases at J, with 8 bases in the middle. The germline CDR1 and CDR2 sequences are LGHNA and YNFKEQ. The CDR3 consists of 13 residues. The CDR3 is CASSQWQNYEQYF. The DNA for the CDR3 is TGTGCCAGCAGCCAATGGCAGAACTACGAGCAGTACTTC.

The CDR3 loop reads CASAPVDQPQHF. Written as DNA, the CDR3 is TGTGCTAGTGCCCCGGTGGATCAGCCCCAGCATTTT. The chain recombines TRBV12-5 with TRBJ1-5; no definite D call. The CDR3 is 12 residues long. Germline CDR1 reads LGHNT; CDR2 reads FRNRAP. V was cut by 7 bases and J by 5 bases, with 9 bases left in between.

This chain uses TRBV19 with TRBJ1-2; 8 nucleotides align to TRBD1. CDR1 and CDR2 from the germline V gene are LNHDA and SQIVND (reference sequence). The CDR3 extends over 16 amino acids. V shed 7 bases and J 2 bases; nucleotides not matched to a gene: 12. CDR3 DNA: TGTGCCAGTACTACTGGGGCGGCAGGGGGCAACTATGGCTACACCTTC. Amino acids: CASTTGAAGGNYGYTF.

V is TRBV4-2 and J is TRBJ1-1; D uncertain. CDR1 is LGHNA and CDR2 is YNFKEQ in the germline V gene. The CDR3 has 13 amino acids. V lost 0 bases and J lost 3, with 5 bases in between. The CDR3 DNA reads TGTGCCAGCAGCCAAGATACTGACACTGAAGCTTTCTTT. It encodes CASSQDTDTEAFF.

This chain uses TRBV5-1 with TRBJ1-2, with TRBD1 identical over 10 bases. Germline-derived CDR1 and CDR2 are SGHRS and YFSETQ. The CDR3 has 14 amino acids. Trimming cost V 4 bases and J 4 bases; bases outside gene matches: 4. DNA of the CDR3: TGCGCCAGCAGCCGGACAGGGGGTACCTATGGCTACACCTTC. Its translation is CASSRTGGTYGYTF.

The chain couples TRBV6-5 to TRBJ1-1; D is uncertain. The V end lost 4 bases, the J end lost 3 bases, and 15 bases lay between the germline ends. Germline V lookup: CDR1 MNHEY, CDR2 SVGAGI. The CDR3 runs to 15 residues. The CDR3, as DNA: TGTGCCAGCAGTTCCCTAACGGGTCGGGACACTGAAGCTTTCTTT. It translates to CASSSLTGRDTEAFF.

The CDR3 DNA reads as TGTGCCAGCAGTTGGGACAGGTACACTGAAGCTTTCTTT. Translation: CASSWDRYTEAFF. The rearrangement links TRBV12-3 or TRBV12-4 to TRBJ1-1; TRBD1 agrees at 8 bases. The CDR3 is 13 amino acids. The V segment lost 4 bases and the J segment 3 bases; nucleotides outside the gene matches: 1.

This chain joins TRBV5-6 and TRBJ1-2; possible D gene TRBD1, 5 bases. Looked up from germline, CDR1 is SGHDT and CDR2 is YYEEEE. The CDR3 is made up of 14 amino acids. The V and J ends lost 2 bases and 0 bases respectively, with 8 bases between them. The CDR3 DNA is TGTGCCAGCAGCTTTCAGGGTACTAACTATGGCTACACCTTC. Its translation is CASSFQGTNYGYTF.

The chain has TRBV3-1 (or the pseudogene TRBV3-2) and TRBJ2-3; 10 bases are a match to TRBD2. With V trimmed by 0 bases and J by 6 bases, 6 bases remained unmatched. The CDR3 loop spans 16 amino acids. The germline CDR1 and CDR2 sequences are LGHDT and YNNKEL (reference sequence). In nucleotides, the CDR3 is TGTGCCAGCAGCCAAGATACAGCGGGGGGGCCGGATACGCAGTATTTT. Amino acids: CASSQDTAGGPDTQYF.

This sequence joins TRBV30 and TRBJ1-1; TRBD1 aligns across 7 bases. The germline V gene has CDR1 GTSNPN and CDR2 SVGIG (reference sequence). There are 12 residues in the CDR3. Unmatched junction bases numbered 5, after V lost 5 bases and J lost 5 bases. The CDR3 loop reads CAWDRVLTEAFF. For the CDR3, the DNA is TGTGCCTGGGACAGGGTATTGACTGAAGCTTTCTTT.

The chain is built from TRBV6-1 and TRBJ2-5; 11 bases match TRBD2. The CDR3 is made up of 15 amino acids. Germline CDR1 and CDR2: MNHNS and SASEGT. V was clipped by 2 bases and J by 3 bases; unmatched bases: 2. CDR3 DNA: TGTGCCAGCAGTGAACAGACTAGCGGGAAAGAGACCCAGTACTTC. Translating gives CASSEQTSGKETQYF.

This clone was counted between two and nine times. The chain joins TRBV11-2 to TRBJ2-3, with TRBD2 as a possible D gene (7 bases). The length of the CDR3 is 16 residues. Trimming removed 5 bases from V and 1 base from J, with 16 bases in between. Germline V gene data show CDR1 as SGHAT and CDR2 as FQNNGV. CDR3 region: CASSPRGRARTDTQYF. DNA of the CDR3: TGTGCCAGCAGCCCGCGGGGGCGGGCCCGCACAGATACGCAGTATTTT.

Notes on this clone: Other DNA sequences from this sample encode an identical CDR3 as well. The rearrangement uses TRBV4-2 and TRBJ1-2; TRBD1 matches at 8 bases. The CDR3 length is 14 residues. Germline CDR1 and CDR2: LGHNA and YNFKEQ. Losses at the gene ends were 4 bases for V and 4 bases for J; bases not matched to a gene: 5. The CDR3, as DNA: TGTGCCAGCAGCCCCGGGACAGGCGGCTATGGCTACACCTTC. Amino acid sequence: CASSPGTGGYGYTF.

The chain couples TRBV6-5 to TRBJ1-1, with D hard to call. This CDR3 has 15 residues. The V end was cut by 4 bases, the J end by 10 bases, with 22 bases between. The germline CDR1 and CDR2 sequences are MNHEY and SVGAGI. CDR3 loop: CASSSTIGSGIRAFF. As DNA, the CDR3 is TGTGCCAGCAGTTCTACTATAGGCTCGGGGATTAGAGCTTTCTTT.

The gene calls are TRBV24-1 and TRBJ1-2, with a weak D call TRBD1 (5 bases). CDR1 is KGHDR, CDR2 SFDVKD, per germline. CDR3 length: 13 amino acids. Trimming cost V 1 base and J 12 bases, with 14 bases left between them. The CDR3 loop reads CATSDFGQGRNTF. CDR3 bases: TGTGCCACCAGTGATTTTGGGCAGGGTCGAAACACCTTC.

The chain carries TRBV5-1 and TRBJ1-3; D unclear. The V end lost 0 bases, the J end lost 0 bases, and 7 bases lay between the germline ends. This CDR3 has 15 residues. CDR1 is SGHRS and CDR2 is YFSETQ in the germline V gene. This chain's CDR3 is CASSLGGISGNTIYF. The CDR3 DNA follows: TGCGCCAGCAGCTTGGGCGGAATCTCTGGAAACACCATATATTTT.

The chain is built from TRBV28 and TRBJ1-2; 8 nucleotides match TRBD1. Germline assignment: CDR1 MDHEN and CDR2 SYDVKM. This CDR3 contains 13 residues. J gave up 8 bases and V 5 bases, and 7 bases lay outside the gene matches. CDR3 in amino acids: CASSRQGAKGYTF. As DNA, the CDR3 is TGTGCCAGCAGTCGTCAGGGGGCGAAAGGCTACACCTTC.

CDR3 nucleotide sequence: TGCAGCGTTTCCCCCGGGACAGGGAATGGCTACACCTTC. It translates to CSVSPGTGNGYTF. The rearrangement uses TRBV29-1 and TRBJ1-2; 9 bases fit TRBD1. There are 13 residues in the CDR3. Per germline, CDR1 SQVTM and CDR2 ANQGSEA. Trimming took 5 bases from V and 6 from J; bases not matched to a gene: 7.

The rearrangement links TRBV5-1 to TRBJ1-4; perhaps TRBD1 as D (6 bases). The length of the CDR3 is 15 residues. V was clipped by 0 bases and J by 1 base, with 7 bases between them. Germline-derived CDR1 and CDR2 are SGHRS and YFSETQ. CDR3 DNA sequence: TGCGCCAGCAGCTTGGGGACAGTAACTAATGAAAAACTGTTTTTT. This codes for CASSLGTVTNEKLFF.

V gene TRBV10-3 combines with J gene TRBJ1-1; tentative D call: TRBD1 (5 bases). Trimming stripped 10 bases from V and 2 bases from J, with 14 bases between. The CDR3 consists of 13 residues. The germline gives CDR1 ENHRY, CDR2 SYGVKD. CDR3 in DNA: TGTGCCACGGGGCGGGAGACTAACACTGAAGCTTTCTTT. Translation gives CATGRETNTEAFF.

The chain has TRBV19 and TRBJ1-6; no clear D gene. V lost 5 bases to trimming and J lost 2 bases, with 13 bases between them. From germline, CDR1 is LNHDA and CDR2 SQIVND (reference sequence). This CDR3 has 16 residues. The CDR3 DNA follows: TGTGCCAGTAGTTCGCCAGTGCTCACCTATAATTCACCCCTCCACTTT. Translation: CASSSPVLTYNSPLHF.

The V gene is TRBV7-9, the J gene TRBJ1-4; possibly TRBD1 for D (6 bases). V dropped 3 bases and J dropped 6 bases, with 23 bases sitting between them. The CDR3 totals 18 residues. CDR1 and CDR2 (germline): SEHNR, FQNEAQ (reference sequence). CDR3 sequence reads: CASSFGASSGQPDEKLFF. As DNA, the CDR3 is TGTGCCAGCAGCTTTGGAGCGTCGTCGGGACAACCCGATGAAAAACTGTTTTTT. The full variable domain, in which reference TRBV7-9 and TRBJ1-4 provide the parts outside the CDR3, is DTGVSQNPRHKITKRGQNVTFRCDPISEHNRLYWYRQTLGQGPEFLTYFQNEAQLEKSRLLSDRFSAERPKGSFSTLEIQRTEQGDSAMYLCASSFGASSGQPDEKLFFGSGTQLSVL.

The chain employs TRBV6-5 and TRBJ1-2; 11 bases align to TRBD1. The CDR3 covers 15 residues. The germline V gene encodes CDR1 MNHEY and CDR2 SVGAGI. J was trimmed by 4 bases and V by 2 bases; bases with no gene match: 3. The CDR3 loop reads CASSYAGTGGYGYTF. CDR3 nucleotides: TGTGCCAGCAGTTACGCTGGGACAGGGGGCTATGGCTACACCTTC.

The chain combines TRBV11-2 with TRBJ1-1, with D possibly TRBD1 on 5 matching bases. This CDR3 region has 11 residues. Germline V lookup: CDR1 SGHAT, CDR2 FQNNGV. Trimming shortened V by 5 bases and J by 9 bases, and 10 bases separated the two germline ends. The CDR3 DNA follows: TGTGCCAGCAGCGGTAGGGGAAAAGCTTTCTTT. It yields the protein CASSGRGKAFF.

V gene TRBV7-9 combines with J gene TRBJ1-3, with D possibly TRBD1 on 5 matching bases. The CDR3 is 15 amino acids. The V end was cut by 5 bases, the J end by 2 bases, with 13 bases between. CDR1 is SEHNR and CDR2 is FQNEAQ in the germline V gene (reference sequence). The CDR3 is CASSAQGGAGNTIYF. DNA for the CDR3: TGTGCCAGCAGCGCCCAGGGTGGTGCTGGAAACACCATATATTTT.

V and J are TRBV18 and TRBJ1-2; D is unresolved. The CDR3 is 15 amino acids. CDR1 is KGHSH and CDR2 is LQKENI in the germline V gene. V was trimmed by 3 bases and J by 4 bases, leaving 15 bases between them. CDR3 in DNA: TGTGCCAGCTCACCTTCAGACAAATCACCCTATGGCTACACCTTC. This translates into CASSPSDKSPYGYTF.